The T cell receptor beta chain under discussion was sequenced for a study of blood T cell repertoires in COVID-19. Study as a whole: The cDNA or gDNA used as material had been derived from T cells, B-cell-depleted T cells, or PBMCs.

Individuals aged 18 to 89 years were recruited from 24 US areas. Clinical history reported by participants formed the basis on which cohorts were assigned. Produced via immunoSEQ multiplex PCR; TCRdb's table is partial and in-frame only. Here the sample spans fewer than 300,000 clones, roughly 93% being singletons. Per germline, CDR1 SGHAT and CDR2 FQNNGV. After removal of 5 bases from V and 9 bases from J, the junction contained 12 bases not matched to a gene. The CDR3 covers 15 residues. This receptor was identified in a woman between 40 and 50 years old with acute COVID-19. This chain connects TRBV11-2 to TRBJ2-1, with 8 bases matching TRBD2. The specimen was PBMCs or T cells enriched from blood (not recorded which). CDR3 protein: CASSEPGLVLVEQFF. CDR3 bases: TGTGCCAGCAGCGAACCGGGACTAGTCCTGGTTGAGCAGTTCTTC.